The clone carrying this T cell receptor (beta chain) showed up just once. Data came from immunoSEQ multiplex PCR; TCRdb stores just in-frame clones and leaves some out. The data show 450,000 to 500,000 clones, with roughly 80% seen just once and roughly 13% held by the top ten. These data are taken from a study of shared clonotypes between healthy human individuals. Study as a whole: The cohort had a couple of women and three men, ages 18 to 49.

Trimming took off 1 base at V and 3 bases at J, with 10 bases between the two ends. CDR1 LGHNA and CDR2 YNFKEQ come from the germline V gene. The CDR3 sequence is 14 residues long. The chain has TRBV4-2 and TRBJ2-7; the D gene is possibly TRBD2 (6 bases). The TCR originated in a woman aged 40 to 49 in good health. Some clones in this sample may be carry-over from other donors' samples. The sequenced sample was PBMCs. CDR3 residues: CASSQGTTNYEQYF. CDR3 DNA sequence: TGTGCCAGCAGCCAAGGGACTACAAACTACGAGCAGTACTTC.